This T cell receptor beta chain was recorded in a study of OX40 agonist ivuxolimab in advanced cancers. Study-wide background: In this trial design, patients received ivuxolimab intravenously at 0.01 to 10 mg/kg every 2 weeks. Findings of the study overall: The study observed clonal expansion of CD4+ and CD8+ blood T cells by week 6 at 0.1 to 3.0 mg/kg.

Profiled with immunoSEQ multiplex PCR; TCRdb holds only in-frame clones, not every one. The sample yields 35,000 to 50,000 clones, about 81% seen once. Remarks on this clone: Its specificity is unknown.

Collection of blood occurred at baseline, at cycle 4 day 1, and at cycle 7 day 1. The CDR3 covers 13 residues. CDR1 and CDR2 from the germline V gene are SGHDN and FVKESK. The V end was cut by 4 bases, the J end by 7 bases, with 13 bases between. The chain combines TRBV14 with TRBJ1-1, with D unresolved. The sequencing here drew on CD4+ or CD8+ T cells sorted from blood, taken in a trial of the OX40 agonist ivuxolimab. The TCR was taken from an adult with an advanced solid tumor such as melanoma, head and neck, liver or kidney cancer. CDR3 in amino acids: CASSPGWGGEAFF. The CDR3 nucleotides read TGTGCCAGCAGCCCCGGTTGGGGAGGTGAAGCTTTCTTT.